This paragraph reports one T cell receptor (beta chain). Its antigen is unidentified. The germline gene is not matched at one end of the junction; a read error may be the cause. The sample is drawn from a study of T cells after yellow fever vaccination. Points from the study as a whole: Overlap between CD4 and CD8 compartments was detected for a small share of clonotypes.

TCRdb analysed the 5' RACE reads with MiXCR anew, one entry per CDR3 protein. The sample lists around 260,000 distinct CDR3 sequences; around 4.9% were seen once. CDR3 length: 14 amino acids. The germline V gene has CDR1 SGHAT and CDR2 FQNNGV. The input for sequencing was CD4+ T cells sorted from PBMCs, taken on the day of the yellow fever booster vaccination. V usage is TRBV11-2 and J usage is TRBJ2-5; the match to TRBD1 covers 8 bases. This clonotype originated in a young man who received the YFV17D yellow fever vaccine. CDR3 nucleotide sequence: TGTGCCAGCATCTTATTAGGACAGGGAGAGACCCAGTACTTC. The encoded protein is CASILLGQGETQYF.